The 23 T cell receptor beta chains presented below share a single source sample, sequenced in a study of beta chain features in type 1 diabetes. What was sequenced were expressed TCRB transcripts, since all of the isolated RNA had been reverse transcribed. Sequencing was performed with immunoSEQ multiplex PCR; in TCRdb, only in-frame clones are kept and a portion is missing. This sample has 860,000 or so clones, with around a sixth found just once. The sequencing sample was made of naive CD4+ T cells from blood. Source of these receptors: a woman aged 18-30 years in good health.

Regarding this clone: Other DNA sequences in this specimen translate into the identical CDR3. This chain links TRBV9 with TRBJ2-7, with D possibly TRBD2 on 6 matching bases. This CDR3 contains 15 residues. Trimming removed 0 bases from V and 4 bases from J, with 14 bases in between. CDR1 is SGDLS and CDR2 is YYNGEE in the germline V gene. As DNA, the CDR3 is TGTGCCAGCAGCGTAGCTGCGGGGATAAGTTACGAGCAGTACTTC. Residues: CASSVAAGISYEQYF. The complete variable domain, with remaining parts taken from reference TRBV9 and TRBJ2-7, reads DSGVTQTPKHLITATGQRVTLRCSPRSGDLSVYWYQQSLDQGLQFLIQYYNGEERAKGNILERFSAQQFPDLHSELNLSSLELGDSALYFCASSVAAGISYEQYFGPGTRLTVT.

V usage is TRBV18 and J usage is TRBJ1-1, with TRBD1 as a possible D gene (5 bases). Trimming removed 6 bases from V and 3 bases from J, with 11 bases in between. CDR3 length: 13 residues. CDR1 and CDR2 (germline): KGHSH, LQKENI. The CDR3 DNA sequence: TGTGCCAGCTCCCAAGGCAGGGACACTGAAGCTTTCTTT. Translated: CASSQGRDTEAFF. Full variable domain (rest looked up from reference TRBV18 and TRBJ1-1): NAGVMQNPRHLVRRRGQEARLRCSPMKGHSHVYWYRQLPEEGLKFMVYLQKENIIDESGMPKERFSAEFPKEGPSILRIQQVVRGDSAAYFCASSQGRDTEAFFGQGTRLTVV.

This clone appeared a few times. The V call is TRBV27, the J call TRBJ2-7, with TRBD2 matching 7 bases. The trim removed 2 bases at V and 2 bases at J, leaving 9 bases unmatched. The CDR3 contains 16 residues. Germline assignment: CDR1 MNHEY and CDR2 SMNVEV (reference sequence). CDR3 DNA: TGTGCCAGCAGTTTAACAAACACAGCGGGAACCTACGAGCAGTACTTC. It yields the protein CASSLTNTAGTYEQYF.

The J gene is TRBJ2-3, the V gene TRBV6-5; 10 bases map to TRBD2. The germline CDR1 and CDR2 sequences are MNHEY and SVGAGI. This CDR3 contains 15 residues. After removal of 5 bases from V and 0 bases from J, the junction contained 2 bases not matched to a gene. The chain's CDR3 is CASSPAGGSTDTQYF. The CDR3, as DNA: TGTGCCAGCAGTCCAGCGGGAGGGAGCACAGATACGCAGTATTTT.

This sequence joins TRBV10-3 and TRBJ1-1; 9 bases map to TRBD1. Germline loops: CDR1 ENHRY, CDR2 SYGVKD. There are 14 residues in the CDR3. V lost 6 bases to trimming and J lost 2 bases; unmatched junction nucleotides: 4. The CDR3 DNA reads TGTGCCATCAGGGTGACAGGGGGAAACACTGAAGCTTTCTTT. This codes for CAIRVTGGNTEAFF.

This clone turned up a few times. The J gene is TRBJ1-2, the V gene TRBV27, with D perhaps TRBD1 (5 bases). Per germline, CDR1 MNHEY and CDR2 SMNVEV (reference sequence). The CDR3 runs 14 residues. V lost 4 bases to trimming and J lost 7 bases, with 16 bases between them. The CDR3 loop reads CASSSRNGGIGYTF. CDR3 sequence (DNA): TGTGCCAGCAGTTCCCGGAACGGGGGTATTGGCTACACCTTC.

In its sample, this clone was seen a few times. This sequence joins TRBV7-2 and TRBJ2-7; 8 bases fit TRBD1. Trimming cost V 5 bases and J 5 bases; bases outside gene matches: 11. CDR1 is SGHTA and CDR2 is FQGNSA in the germline V gene. The CDR3 spans 15 residues. DNA for the CDR3: TGTGCCAGCAGCAAGGGGGACAGGTCCCTAAACGAGCAGTACTTC. Translating gives CASSKGDRSLNEQYF.

A few counts support this clone. The rearrangement links TRBV14 to TRBJ2-1, with unresolved D. CDR1 and CDR2 (germline): SGHDN, FVKESK. The V and J ends lost 3 bases and 11 bases respectively, with 14 bases between them. The CDR3 is made up of 13 amino acids. CDR3 sequence: CASSHTPPEKQFF. CDR3 nucleotides: TGTGCCAGCAGCCATACACCCCCAGAGAAGCAGTTCTTC.

The rearrangement uses TRBV5-1 and TRBJ1-1; D not resolved. This CDR3 comprises 14 residues. Between the trimmed V and J ends, which lost 0 bases and 8 bases, there was a span of 14 bases. CDR1 and CDR2 from the germline V gene are SGHRS and YFSETQ. CDR3 bases: TGCGCCAGCAGCTTGGCCGTACCGCTCACCGAAGCTTTCTTT. It codes for CASSLAVPLTEAFF.

The chain joins TRBV20-1 to TRBJ1-2; D unresolved. This CDR3 is built from 11 residues. Germline CDR1 and CDR2: DFQATT and SNEGSKA (reference sequence). Trimming took off 5 bases at V and 4 bases at J, with 8 bases between the two ends. The CDR3 DNA is TGCAGTGCTGGGGAGAGCTATGGCTACACCTTC. It specifies CSAGESYGYTF.

This clone was seen just once. A junction end diverges from the germline sequence, so it may reflect a read error. The chain uses TRBV14 and TRBJ2-6, with TRBD1 identical over 8 bases. CDR3 length equals 18 residues. CDR1 and CDR2 from the germline V gene are SGHDN and FVKESK. The CDR3 nucleotides read TGTGCCAGCAGCCAAGATCCGGGACAGGTCTCTAGGGCCAACGTCCTGACTTTC. Residues: CASSQDPGQVSRANVLTF.

V usage is TRBV29-1 and J usage is TRBJ2-4; D is unresolved. Germline V gene data show CDR1 as SQVTM and CDR2 as ANQGSEA. The V end was cut by 6 bases, the J end by 8 bases, with 8 bases between. The length of the CDR3 is 10 residues. CDR3 nucleotides: TGCAGCGTCAAGTCGGACATTCAGTACTTC. It encodes CSVKSDIQYF. The variable domain in full, with the rest retrieved from reference TRBV29-1 and TRBJ2-4, is SAVISQKPSRDICQRGTSLTIQCQVDSQVTMMFWYRQQPGQSLTLIATANQGSEATYESGFVIDKFPISRPNLTFSTLTVSNMSPEDSSIYLCSVKSDIQYFGAGTRLSVL.

The V call is TRBV5-1, the J call TRBJ2-5; tentative D call: TRBD2 (6 bases). Trimming shortened V by 4 bases and J by 5 bases, and 12 bases separated the two germline ends. Looked up from germline, CDR1 is SGHRS and CDR2 is YFSETQ. This CDR3 is 13 amino acids long. The CDR3 sequence is CASSPQGGETQYF. The CDR3 bases are TGCGCCAGCAGCCCCCAGGGAGGCGAGACCCAGTACTTC.

About this clone itself: Other DNA variants within this sample encode the same CDR3. The chain combines TRBV6-5 with TRBJ2-1; 11 nucleotides agree with TRBD2. This CDR3 is 15 amino acids long. V trimming: 2 bases; J trimming: 4 bases; junction bases outside the gene matches: 1. Germline assignment: CDR1 MNHEY and CDR2 SVGAGI. The CDR3: CASSYTSGSYNEQFF. The DNA for the CDR3 is TGTGCCAGCAGTTACACTAGCGGGAGTTACAATGAGCAGTTCTTC.

The sample holds a few counts of this clone. V and J are TRBV7-3 and TRBJ1-3, with D maybe TRBD1 (5 bases). CDR3 length equals 15 residues. Between the trimmed V and J ends, which lost 4 bases and 4 bases, there was a span of 14 bases. The germline V gene encodes CDR1 SGHTA and CDR2 FQGTGA. CDR3 region: CASSWTRPPGNTIYF. The CDR3 DNA sequence: TGTGCCAGCAGCTGGACAAGGCCGCCCGGAAACACCATATATTTT.

This clone was detected a few times. This chain connects TRBV7-2 to TRBJ2-7; TRBD2 aligns across 7 bases. Trimming took 4 bases from V and 9 from J; bases not matched to a gene: 15. This CDR3 has 15 amino acids. Germline assignment: CDR1 SGHTA and CDR2 FQGNSA. The CDR3 protein is CASSSNRGVWVVQYF. Written as DNA, the CDR3 is TGTGCCAGCAGCTCAAACCGGGGGGTTTGGGTTGTGCAGTACTTC.

This chain connects TRBV11-2 to TRBJ1-1; D is unresolved. Germline V CDR1 and CDR2: SGHAT, FQNNGV. The CDR3 is made up of 13 amino acids. Trimming removed 3 bases at V and 8 bases at J, with 13 bases between. DNA of the CDR3: TGTGCCAGCAGCTTCACGCGACCGTCAGAAGCTTTCTTT. Amino acids: CASSFTRPSEAFF. Variable domain in full (rest from reference TRBV11-2 and TRBJ1-1): EAGVAQSPRYKIIEKRQSVAFWCNPISGHATLYWYQQILGQGPKLLIQFQNNGVVDDSQLPKDRFSAERLKGVDSTLKIQPAKLEDSAVYLCASSFTRPSEAFFGQGTRLTVV.

This clone has a handful of counts. The V gene is TRBV7-3, the J gene TRBJ2-1; D not certain. Germline V CDR1 and CDR2: SGHTA, FQGTGA. This CDR3 is 15 amino acids long. Trimming shortened V by 0 bases and J by 0 bases, and 6 bases separated the two germline ends. The CDR3 loop reads CASSLTPSSYNEQFF. CDR3 sequence (DNA): TGTGCCAGCAGCTTAACCCCCAGCTCCTACAATGAGCAGTTCTTC.

The V gene is TRBV7-9, the J gene TRBJ2-7, with 12 nucleotides matching TRBD2. The CDR3 length is 16 residues. Looked up from germline, CDR1 is SEHNR and CDR2 is FQNEAQ (reference sequence). Trimming at V came to 4 bases and at J to 2 bases, leaving 6 bases not matched to a gene. Here the CDR3 reads CASSSPGLAGTYEQYF. The CDR3 DNA follows: TGTGCCAGCAGCTCCCCAGGACTAGCGGGGACCTACGAGCAGTACTTC.

The chain carries TRBV4-1 and TRBJ2-2, with unresolved D. The CDR3 is 15 amino acids. Trimming took 6 bases from V and 4 from J, leaving 15 bases between them. Per germline, CDR1 MGHRA and CDR2 YSYEKL. Written as DNA, the CDR3 is TGCGCCAGCAGATCCGTGGGCGGAAGCACCGGGGAGCTGTTTTTT. Translating it yields CASRSVGGSTGELFF.

The table lists this clone with a few counts. The chain recombines TRBV5-6 with TRBJ2-5; possibly TRBD1 for D (5 bases). Trimming pared 0 bases from V and 10 bases from J, leaving 13 bases between. CDR1 is SGHDT and CDR2 is YYEEEE in the germline V gene. CDR3 length equals 13 residues. The CDR3 is CASSLVDKGHQYF. For the CDR3, the DNA is TGTGCCAGCAGCTTGGTGGACAAAGGACACCAGTACTTC.

The chain is built from TRBV27 and TRBJ2-5; tentatively, D is TRBD1 (6 bases). This CDR3 has 14 amino acids. CDR1 is MNHEY, CDR2 SMNVEV, per germline (reference sequence). The germline V and J ends were trimmed by 5 bases and 0 bases, with 10 bases remaining between them. CDR3 nucleotide sequence: TGTGCCAGCAGTGGACAGCCTTACCAAGAGACCCAGTACTTC. Translated: CASSGQPYQETQYF.

This clone turned up a few times. The rearrangement uses TRBV28 and TRBJ1-1; 7 nucleotides align to TRBD1. Germline V gene sequence: CDR1 MDHEN, CDR2 SYDVKM. Trimming removed 6 bases from V and 10 bases from J; junction bases left unmatched: 11. The CDR3 totals 13 residues. The CDR3 DNA sequence: TGTGCCAGCAGGTTGACCGACCCAGGGGGAGCTTTCTTT. Amino acids: CASRLTDPGGAFF.